This entry describes one T cell receptor (beta chain). The antigen is unknown. This record comes from a study of T cell repertoires in cytomegalovirus infection. Study details: CMV infection plus the matching HLA type was flagged by public TCR beta signatures.

The CDR3 loop spans 15 amino acids. CDR1 is MNHEY and CDR2 is SMNVEV in the germline V gene (reference sequence). V lost 8 bases to trimming and J lost 5 bases, with 19 bases between them. TCRdb fed the reads into MiXCR, producing one record per CDR3 protein. Here the sample spans some 920,000 distinct CDR3 sequences, 30% to 40% being singletons. This receptor was taken from a human donor in good health (CMV status not recorded). Some clones in this sample may be carry-over from other donors' samples. Source: cultured CD8+ T cells from PBMCs, taken from culture after CMV antigen stimulation. The chain joins TRBV27 to TRBJ2-1, with TRBD2 as a possible D gene (5 bases). For the CDR3, the DNA is TGTGCCAGCTGCCCGGGAAAGGGTATCGACAATGAGCAGTTCTTC. Protein: CASCPGKGIDNEQFF.